The 23 T cell receptor beta chains below come from one sample, sequenced in a study of cytomegalovirus exposure and HLA in healthy donors. 60 Vbeta and 13 Jbeta primers were used in PCR. Sequenced by immunoSEQ multiplex PCR; TCRdb stores in-frame clones only, minus some. The data hold fewer than 90,000 clones, with almost 80% observed a single time. Sequenced sample: PBMCs. Receptor source: a female donor in good health and CMV-seronegative.

This chain uses TRBV7-9 with TRBJ2-3, with D possibly being TRBD2 (6 bases). With 4 bases removed from V and 2 bases from J, the gap between germline ends came to 10 bases. The CDR3 sequence is 14 residues long. Germline lookup yields CDR1 SEHNR and CDR2 FQNEAQ (reference sequence). CDR3 nucleotides: TGTGCCAGCAGCTCGGGACTTACCACAGATACGCAGTATTTT. Translated, it gives CASSSGLTTDTQYF.

This clone was counted a few times. The CDR3 sequence: CANGQGPRTEAFF. CDR3 DNA sequence: TGTGCCAACGGACAGGGGCCGAGGACTGAAGCTTTCTTT. The chain recombines TRBV6-6 with TRBJ1-1; 9 bases fit TRBD1. CDR1 and CDR2 from the germline V gene are MNHNY and SVGAGI (reference sequence). V lost 10 bases, J lost 5 bases, and 8 bases stayed unmatched. CDR3 size: 13 residues.

This clone was counted between two and nine times. The rearrangement joins TRBV30 to TRBJ1-3; D is uncertain. Trimming left V 4 bases short and J 0 bases short, with 10 bases between. CDR3 length: 14 amino acids. Germline CDR1 and CDR2: GTSNPN and SVGIG (reference sequence). The CDR3 sequence: CAWTEITSGNTIYF. CDR3 DNA: TGTGCCTGGACTGAGATTACCTCTGGAAACACCATATATTTT.

This chain uses TRBV18 with TRBJ2-5, with D perhaps TRBD2 (6 bases). V lost 0 bases, J lost 5 bases, and 13 bases lay in between. The CDR3 consists of 15 residues. CDR1 KGHSH and CDR2 LQKENI come from the germline V gene. As DNA, the CDR3 is TGTGCCAGCTCACCACCGGGACTCCCCAGGGAGACCCAGTACTTC. It encodes CASSPPGLPRETQYF.

The chain uses TRBV10-2 and TRBJ2-7, with TRBD2 matching over 10 bases. The CDR3 contains 15 residues. Germline V gives CDR1 WSHSY, CDR2 SAAADI. V was pared by 6 bases and J by 7 bases, with 12 bases of the junction left unmatched. CDR3 DNA sequence: TGCGCCAGCAGCCGGCCAGCGGGAGGGCCGGGGGAGCAGTACTTC. It codes for CASSRPAGGPGEQYF.

The chain carries TRBV27 and TRBJ2-3; maybe TRBD1 (5 bases). The ends were cut back, 5 bases at V and 2 bases at J, with 11 bases in the middle. The germline CDR1 and CDR2 sequences are MNHEY and SMNVEV (reference sequence). This CDR3 contains 14 residues. The CDR3 nucleotides read TGTGCCAGCAGTGTTGGACACGTCACAGATACGCAGTATTTT. Translated, it gives CASSVGHVTDTQYF.

This clone was picked up a small number of times. The chain has TRBV5-4 and TRBJ1-1; possibly TRBD1 for D (6 bases). This CDR3 region has 14 residues. With 2 bases removed from V and 4 bases from J, the gap between germline ends came to 12 bases. Germline V gene lookup returns CDR1 SGHNT and CDR2 YYREEE (reference sequence). The CDR3 sequence: CASSFGDRPTEAFF. DNA for the CDR3: TGTGCCAGCAGCTTTGGTGACAGGCCCACTGAAGCTTTCTTT.

The genes are TRBV11-2 and TRBJ2-7; D possibly corresponds to TRBD1 (6 bases). The V end was cut by 1 base, the J end by 4 bases, with 11 bases between. Germline values: CDR1 SGHAT, CDR2 FQNNGV. The CDR3 covers 14 residues. For the CDR3, the DNA is TGTGCCAGCAGCTTAGTCACAGGGTGGTACGAGCAGTACTTC. It specifies CASSLVTGWYEQYF.

This clone was counted a few times. CDR3 bases: TGTGCCAGCAGCTCTCCGTCCCGGGACAGGTTCCATAATGAAAAACTGTTTTTT. It is translated as CASSSPSRDRFHNEKLFF. The gene calls are TRBV5-6 and TRBJ1-4; 8 bases are a match to TRBD1. The CDR3 consists of 18 residues. Germline V gene lookup returns CDR1 SGHDT and CDR2 YYEEEE. V shed 3 bases and J 4 bases; nucleotides not matched to a gene: 14.

The chain recombines TRBV7-8 with TRBJ2-4; 7 bases are a match to TRBD2. CDR1 is SGHVS, CDR2 FQNEAQ, per germline. The CDR3 spans 16 residues. J was trimmed by 3 bases and V by 5 bases; bases with no gene match: 10. In DNA form, the CDR3 reads TGTGCCAGCAGCCTTGAAGCGGGAATGGACAAAAACATTCAGTACTTC. It codes for CASSLEAGMDKNIQYF. Filled out from reference TRBV7-8 and TRBJ2-4, the complete variable domain reads GAGVSQSPRYKVAKRGQDVALRCDPISGHVSLFWYQQALGQGPEFLTYFQNEAQLDKSGLPSDRFFAERPEGSVSTLKIQRTQQEDSAVYLCASSLEAGMDKNIQYFGAGTRLSVL.

This chain uses TRBV5-1 with TRBJ1-2; unclear D gene. V was trimmed by 4 bases and J by 3 bases, leaving 13 bases between them. This CDR3 has 14 residues. Germline loops: CDR1 SGHRS, CDR2 YFSETQ. CDR3 in DNA: TGCGCCAGCAGCGCCCCCGGGAAGGACTATGGCTACACCTTC. Translated: CASSAPGKDYGYTF.

This clone was seen only once. The J gene is TRBJ2-5, the V gene TRBV5-8; maybe TRBD1 (6 bases). This CDR3 is built from 14 residues. V shed 0 bases and J shed 5 bases, with 11 bases lying between them. CDR1 is SGHTS and CDR2 is YDEGEE in the germline V gene. CDR3 sequence (DNA): TGTGCCAGCAGCTTGGGACAGGTGGAGGAGACCCAGTACTTC. This encodes CASSLGQVEETQYF. The complete variable domain, with remaining parts taken from reference TRBV5-8 and TRBJ2-5, reads EAGVTQSPTHLIKTRGQQATLRCSPISGHTSVYWYQQALGLGLQFLLWYDEGEERNRGNFPPRFSGRQFPNYSSELNVNALELEDSALYLCASSLGQVEETQYFGPGTRLLVL.

V is TRBV28 and J is TRBJ2-3; 7 nucleotides line up with TRBD2. Germline assignment: CDR1 MDHEN and CDR2 SYDVKM. Trimming cost V 6 bases and J 6 bases; bases outside gene matches: 12. The CDR3 runs to 15 residues. The CDR3 coding sequence is TGTGCCAGCAGGTCCACTAGCGCATCAAGGGATACGCAGTATTTT. Its protein product is CASRSTSASRDTQYF.

The chain links TRBV6-5 to TRBJ2-5, with 7 bases fitting TRBD2. Germline trimming cut 4 bases from V and 5 bases from J; bases unmatched to any gene: 7. Looked up from germline, CDR1 is MNHEY and CDR2 is SVGAGI. The CDR3 extends over 14 amino acids. The CDR3 coding sequence is TGTGCCAGCAGTTTCAGACTGCGGGGGGAGACCCAGTACTTC. This translates into CASSFRLRGETQYF.

The rearrangement joins TRBV14 to TRBJ2-5; D remains unclear. The CDR3 is 13 amino acids. Germline loops: CDR1 SGHDN, CDR2 FVKESK. Trimming left V 1 base short and J 4 bases short, with 7 bases between. The CDR3 is CASSQVFGETQYF. The CDR3 nucleotides are TGTGCCAGCAGCCAAGTCTTCGGAGAGACCCAGTACTTC.

The chain has TRBV29-1 and TRBJ2-5, with TRBD1 as a possible D gene (6 bases). The J call may be wrong; the DNA end is better matched by TRBJ2-7. Germline V gene lookup returns CDR1 SQVTM and CDR2 ANQGSEA. The CDR3 runs 12 residues. In nucleotides, the CDR3 is TGCAGCGTCTGGACAGTCTCCTACGAGCAGTACTTC. Translated, it gives CSVWTVSYEQYF.

V gene TRBV5-1 combines with J gene TRBJ1-2; D gene ambiguous. CDR3 length: 13 residues. The V end lost 0 bases, the J end lost 3 bases, and 6 bases lay between the germline ends. CDR1 is SGHRS and CDR2 is YFSETQ in the germline V gene. The CDR3 nucleotides read TGCGCCAGCAGCTTGGGTCAGGACTATGGCTACACCTTC. Translation: CASSLGQDYGYTF.

As regards this clone: A read error may produce the germline difference seen at one junction end. V is TRBV5-1 and J is TRBJ2-7; 16 bases fit TRBD2. The CDR3 runs to 19 residues. The V gene's germline CDR1 is SGHRS and CDR2 YFSETQ. The DNA for the CDR3 is TGCGCCAGCAGCTTGGCCATGGGACTAGCGGGAGGGCCCTCCAACGAGCAGTACTTC. Amino acids: CASSLAMGLAGGPSNEQYF.

The V call is TRBV14, the J call TRBJ2-7; perhaps TRBD2 as D (6 bases). Germline V gene data show CDR1 as SGHDN and CDR2 as FVKESK. CDR3 size: 18 residues. The V end lost 2 bases, the J end lost 3 bases, and 23 bases lay between the germline ends. The CDR3 loop reads CASSQQGRGRWGDYEQYF. CDR3 nucleotide sequence: TGTGCCAGCAGCCAACAGGGTAGAGGCCGATGGGGGGACTACGAGCAGTACTTC.

In this sample, this clone turned up once. The chain combines TRBV27 with TRBJ2-1; tentative D call: TRBD2 (6 bases). V was clipped by 4 bases and J by 0 bases, with 13 bases between them. The CDR3 is made up of 16 amino acids. The germline gives CDR1 MNHEY, CDR2 SMNVEV (reference sequence). The CDR3 DNA reads TGTGCCAGCAGTTCAACACGGGGGAGCTCCTACAATGAGCAGTTCTTC. Encoded protein: CASSSTRGSSYNEQFF.

In its sample, this clone was seen once. V usage is TRBV7-2 and J usage is TRBJ1-6; D perhaps matches TRBD1 (6 bases). CDR3 length equals 14 residues. Germline V gene sequence: CDR1 SGHTA, CDR2 FQGNSA. Trimming took off 1 base at V and 14 bases at J, with 15 bases between the two ends. The CDR3 bases are TGTGCCAGCAGCTTAGGGCCCCAGGGGAAAGCCCTCCACTTT. As protein: CASSLGPQGKALHF.

CDR3 sequence: CASSASRGQGAAEQYF. DNA for the CDR3: TGTGCCAGCAGTGCTTCCAGAGGACAGGGGGCGGCCGAGCAGTACTTC. The chain recombines TRBV2 with TRBJ2-7; 11 bases are shared with TRBD1. Germline V gives CDR1 SNHLY, CDR2 FYNNEI. The CDR3 has 16 residues. The junction had 11 bases not matched to a gene; V was cut back by 4 bases and J by 6 bases.

The V gene is TRBV11-2, the J gene TRBJ1-3, with TRBD1 as a possible D gene (6 bases). This CDR3 comprises 14 residues. The V end lost 5 bases, the J end lost 0 bases, and 8 bases lay between the germline ends. Germline CDR1 and CDR2: SGHAT and FQNNGV. This CDR3 is CASSRTDSGNTIYF. DNA of the CDR3: TGTGCCAGCAGCCGGACAGACTCTGGAAACACCATATATTTT.